Listed below are T cell receptor beta chains from one sample, sequenced in a study of cytomegalovirus exposure and HLA in healthy donors. The method was immunoSEQ multiplex PCR; TCRdb's version includes in-frame clones alone and lacks a portion of them. This table has about 130,000 clones, approximately 80% appearing once. Sequenced: PBMCs. These receptors were obtained from a male donor in good health and CMV-seropositive. Each CDR3 is given with its conserved first and last residue. D genes are given only for firm matches. Where a row states a size, it is once, few, many or the class of an expanded clone; other rows omit it.

D gene: TRBD2
J gene: TRBJ2-3
V gene: TRBV6-6
clone size: .
CDR3 protein: CAGSGGGSTDTQYF
CDR3 DNA: TGTGCCGGGAGCGGCGGGGGTAGCACAGATACGCAGTATTTT

D gene: TRBD2
J gene: TRBJ2-7
V gene: TRBV4-1
clone size: .
CDR3 protein: CASSPEEGETSGVPYEQYF
CDR3 DNA: TGCGCCAGCAGCCCTGAGGAGGGGGAAACTAGCGGGGTTCCCTACGAGCAGTACTTC

D gene: TRBD2
J gene: TRBJ2-5
V gene: TRBV7-2
clone size: .
CDR3 protein: CASSLGGRVGETQYF
CDR3 DNA: TGTGCCAGCAGCTTAGGCGGGAGGGTAGGGGAGACCCAGTACTTC

D gene: .
J gene: TRBJ2-1
V gene: TRBV2
clone size: few
CDR3 protein: CASSKDVRNEQFF
CDR3 DNA: TGTGCCAGCAGTAAAGATGTCAGGAATGAGCAGTTCTTC

D gene: .
J gene: TRBJ1-5
V gene: TRBV18
clone size: .
CDR3 protein: CASSPAGGAGGNQPQHF
CDR3 DNA: TGTGCCAGCTCACCCGCGGGGGGAGCGGGGGGCAATCAGCCCCAGCATTTT

D gene: TRBD2
J gene: TRBJ2-3
V gene: TRBV4-3
clone size: .
CDR3 protein: CASSQLAADTQYF
CDR3 DNA: TGCGCCAGCAGCCAACTAGCGGCAGATACGCAGTATTTT

D gene: .
J gene: TRBJ1-6
V gene: TRBV19
clone size: few
CDR3 protein: CASSPRQDAPLHF
CDR3 DNA: TGTGCCAGTAGTCCTAGACAGGACGCACCCCTCCACTTT

D gene: .
J gene: TRBJ2-1
V gene: TRBV9
clone size: .
CDR3 protein: CASSVHRAPGNEQFF
CDR3 DNA: TGTGCCAGCAGCGTACACAGGGCGCCAGGGAATGAGCAGTTCTTC

D gene: TRBD1
J gene: TRBJ1-1
V gene: TRBV5-4
clone size: .
CDR3 protein: CASSLATGTGEAFF
CDR3 DNA: TGTGCCAGCAGCTTGGCGACCGGGACAGGGGAAGCTTTCTTT

D gene: .
J gene: TRBJ2-2
V gene: TRBV9
clone size: .
CDR3 protein: CASSGPGHGVGELFF
CDR3 DNA: TGTGCCAGCAGCGGACCGGGACATGGGGTCGGGGAGCTGTTTTTT

D gene: .
J gene: TRBJ2-5
V gene: TRBV30
clone size: .
CDR3 protein: CAWSGGGETQYF
CDR3 DNA: TGTGCCTGGAGTGGAGGGGGAGAGACCCAGTACTTC

D gene: .
J gene: TRBJ1-4
V gene: TRBV18
clone size: .
CDR3 protein: CASSPGGALPNEKLFF
CDR3 DNA: TGTGCCAGCTCACCGGGTGGGGCCCTCCCAAATGAAAAACTGTTTTTT

D gene: .
J gene: TRBJ1-5
V gene: TRBV19
clone size: .
CDR3 protein: CASSQATFNQPQHF
CDR3 DNA: TGTGCCAGTAGTCAGGCCACTTTCAATCAGCCCCAGCATTTT

D gene: TRBD2
J gene: TRBJ2-1
V gene: TRBV7-9
clone size: .
CDR3 protein: CASSLGGRAGDEQFF
CDR3 DNA: TGTGCCAGCAGCTTGGGCGGGAGGGCCGGGGATGAGCAGTTCTTC

D gene: .
J gene: TRBJ2-7
V gene: TRBV14
clone size: .
CDR3 protein: CASSLVGGGPKQYF
CDR3 DNA: TGTGCCAGCAGCCTAGTAGGGGGAGGGCCGAAGCAGTACTTC

D gene: .
J gene: TRBJ2-1
V gene: TRBV7-9
clone size: .
CDR3 protein: CASSLGSSSYNEQFF
CDR3 DNA: TGTGCCAGCAGCTTAGGTTCCAGCTCCTACAATGAGCAGTTCTTC

D gene: TRBD2
J gene: TRBJ2-2
V gene: TRBV7-8
clone size: .
CDR3 protein: CASSLGLATTGELFF
CDR3 DNA: TGTGCCAGCAGCCTTGGACTAGCGACCACCGGGGAGCTGTTTTTT

D gene: .
J gene: TRBJ2-6
V gene: TRBV27
clone size: .
CDR3 protein: CASSSRGGVSGANVLTF
CDR3 DNA: TGTGCCAGCAGTTCCCGCGGAGGCGTCTCTGGGGCCAACGTCCTGACTTTC

D gene: TRBD2
J gene: TRBJ2-7
V gene: TRBV6-5
clone size: .
CDR3 protein: CASSSSGRFSEQYF
CDR3 DNA: TGTGCCAGCAGTTCCAGCGGGAGATTTTCCGAGCAGTACTTC

D gene: .
J gene: TRBJ2-7
V gene: TRBV18
clone size: .
CDR3 protein: CASSPARLATYEQYF
CDR3 DNA: TGTGCCAGCTCACCGGCTCGGCTAGCCACGTACGAGCAGTACTTC

D gene: TRBD1
J gene: TRBJ1-1
V gene: TRBV29-1
clone size: .
CDR3 protein: CSVAPLQGRATEAFF
CDR3 DNA: TGCAGCGTTGCCCCGCTACAGGGGCGGGCCACTGAAGCTTTCTTT

D gene: TRBD2
J gene: TRBJ2-1
V gene: TRBV5-3
clone size: .
CDR3 protein: CARTHGTSGRNEQFF
CDR3 DNA: TGTGCCAGAACCCACGGGACTAGCGGGAGGAATGAGCAGTTCTTC

D gene: TRBD2
J gene: TRBJ2-1
V gene: TRBV28
clone size: once
CDR3 protein: CASRSGTTSQNEQFF
CDR3 DNA: TGTGCCAGCAGATCCGGGACTACGTCCCAGAATGAGCAGTTCTTC

D gene: .
J gene: TRBJ2-1
V gene: TRBV5-3
clone size: .
CDR3 protein: CARSLATGTREYNEQFF
CDR3 DNA: TGTGCCAGAAGCTTGGCAACCGGGACTCGAGAGTACAATGAGCAGTTCTTC

D gene: .
J gene: TRBJ2-4
V gene: TRBV5-4
clone size: .
CDR3 protein: CASSFGEAKNIQYF
CDR3 DNA: TGTGCCAGCAGCTTTGGGGAGGCCAAAAACATTCAGTACTTC

D gene: .
J gene: TRBJ2-3
V gene: TRBV6-5
clone size: .
CDR3 protein: CASSYTNDGTDTQYF
CDR3 DNA: TGTGCCAGCAGTTATACTAACGACGGTACAGATACGCAGTATTTT

D gene: .
J gene: TRBJ2-1
V gene: TRBV19
clone size: .
CDR3 protein: CASSRDMDAGRFNEQFF
CDR3 DNA: TGTGCCAGTAGTAGAGACATGGACGCTGGGAGGTTCAATGAGCAGTTCTTC

D gene: TRBD2
J gene: TRBJ2-2
V gene: TRBV5-4
clone size: .
CDR3 protein: CASSPRSGSGRVTGELFF
CDR3 DNA: TGTGCCAGCAGCCCGAGATCGGGTAGCGGGAGAGTTACCGGGGAGCTGTTTTTT

D gene: TRBD2
J gene: TRBJ2-5
V gene: TRBV19
clone size: .
CDR3 protein: CASSMGLAGLGETQYF
CDR3 DNA: TGTGCCAGTAGTATGGGACTAGCGGGACTCGGAGAGACCCAGTACTTC

D gene: .
J gene: TRBJ1-2
V gene: TRBV6-1
clone size: .
CDR3 protein: CASSDMGTPDNYGYTF
CDR3 DNA: TGTGCCAGCAGTGACATGGGGACACCCGATAACTATGGCTACACCTTC

D gene: .
J gene: TRBJ2-1
V gene: TRBV4-3
clone size: .
CDR3 protein: CASSAGSYNEQFF
CDR3 DNA: TGCGCCAGCAGCGCGGGATCCTACAATGAGCAGTTCTTC

D gene: TRBD2
J gene: TRBJ2-2
V gene: TRBV25-1
clone size: few
CDR3 protein: CATRLAGVGYTGELFF
CDR3 DNA: TGTGCCACCCGACTAGCGGGAGTAGGGTACACCGGGGAGCTGTTTTTT

D gene: TRBD1
J gene: TRBJ2-2
V gene: TRBV6-6
clone size: .
CDR3 protein: CASSSRTGRAGELFF
CDR3 DNA: TGTGCCAGCAGCTCTCGGACAGGGCGGGCCGGGGAGCTGTTTTTT

D gene: TRBD1
J gene: TRBJ2-7
V gene: TRBV29-1
clone size: .
CDR3 protein: CSAHLTGYEQYF
CDR3 DNA: TGCAGCGCTCACCTGACAGGGTACGAGCAGTACTTC

D gene: .
J gene: TRBJ1-4
V gene: TRBV19
clone size: .
CDR3 protein: CASSAPGGATNEKLFF
CDR3 DNA: TGTGCCAGTAGTGCCCCTGGGGGGGCAACTAATGAAAAACTGTTTTTT

D gene: .
J gene: TRBJ2-1
V gene: TRBV2
clone size: once
CDR3 protein: CASAEGGGYNEQFF
CDR3 DNA: TGTGCCAGTGCGGAGGGTGGTGGTTACAATGAGCAGTTCTTC

D gene: TRBD2
J gene: TRBJ2-1
V gene: TRBV5-6
clone size: once
CDR3 protein: CASSQLGEGSNEQFF
CDR3 DNA: TGTGCCAGCAGCCAGCTGGGGGAGGGGAGTAATGAGCAGTTCTTC

D gene: .
J gene: TRBJ2-7
V gene: TRBV2
clone size: few
CDR3 protein: CASSDGGYEQYF
CDR3 DNA: TGTGCCAGCAGTGACGGGGGTTACGAGCAGTACTTC

D gene: TRBD1
J gene: TRBJ2-2
V gene: TRBV6-5
clone size: .
CDR3 protein: CASSYRTGVGTGELFF
CDR3 DNA: TGTGCCAGCAGTTACCGGACAGGGGTCGGTACCGGGGAGCTGTTTTTT

D gene: .
J gene: TRBJ1-1
V gene: TRBV27
clone size: .
CDR3 protein: CASSSTGLNTEAFF
CDR3 DNA: TGTGCCAGCAGTTCAACAGGGTTGAACACTGAAGCTTTCTTT

D gene: TRBD1
J gene: TRBJ1-1
V gene: TRBV28
clone size: .
CDR3 protein: CASTLGDRGVAFF
CDR3 DNA: TGTGCCAGCACCCTCGGGGACAGGGGCGTAGCTTTCTTT

D gene: TRBD1
J gene: TRBJ1-4
V gene: TRBV7-9
clone size: once
CDR3 protein: CSSSLPSGGNGEKLFF
CDR3 DNA: TGTTCCAGCAGTCTTCCGTCAGGGGGCAACGGTGAAAAACTGTTTTTT

D gene: TRBD1
J gene: TRBJ2-7
V gene: TRBV7-8
clone size: once
CDR3 protein: CASSWTGTGGSEQYF
CDR3 DNA: TGTGCCAGCAGCTGGACCGGGACAGGGGGCAGCGAGCAGTACTTC

D gene: TRBD2
J gene: TRBJ2-7
V gene: TRBV5-1
clone size: few
CDR3 protein: CASSLGASGSAPLYEQYF
CDR3 DNA: TGCGCCAGCAGCTTGGGGGCTAGCGGGAGTGCCCCCCTCTACGAGCAGTACTTC

D gene: .
J gene: TRBJ2-7
V gene: TRBV7-2
clone size: .
CDR3 protein: CASSLFQGFYEQYF
CDR3 DNA: TGTGCCAGCAGCTTGTTCCAGGGGTTCTACGAGCAGTACTTC

D gene: .
J gene: TRBJ2-7
V gene: TRBV19
clone size: .
CDR3 protein: CASTPGDYSYEQYF
CDR3 DNA: TGTGCCAGTACCCCGGGAGACTACTCCTACGAGCAGTACTTC

D gene: TRBD1
J gene: TRBJ2-7
V gene: TRBV10-1
clone size: .
CDR3 protein: CASSESNWGTGDLSYEQYF
CDR3 DNA: TGCGCCAGCAGTGAGTCGAACTGGGGGACAGGGGACCTCTCATACGAGCAGTACTTC

D gene: TRBD2
J gene: TRBJ2-3
V gene: TRBV9
clone size: .
CDR3 protein: CASSVSAGVGDTQYF
CDR3 DNA: TGTGCCAGCAGCGTAAGTGCGGGAGTGGGAGATACGCAGTATTTT

D gene: .
J gene: TRBJ2-7
V gene: TRBV7-9
clone size: .
CDR3 protein: CASSPRQATYEQYF
CDR3 DNA: TGTGCCAGCAGCCCCCGACAGGCGACCTACGAGCAGTACTTC

D gene: .
J gene: TRBJ1-2
V gene: TRBV2
clone size: .
CDR3 protein: CASSSVGQGYTF
CDR3 DNA: TGTGCCAGCAGTAGCGTGGGACAAGGCTACACCTTC

D gene: .
J gene: TRBJ2-7
V gene: TRBV5-1
clone size: .
CDR3 protein: CASSLEQGRWYF
CDR3 DNA: TGCGCCAGCAGCTTGGAACAGGGGAGGTGGTACTTC

D gene: TRBD2
J gene: TRBJ2-7
V gene: TRBV7-2
clone size: few
CDR3 protein: CASSLAETSGGKYF
CDR3 DNA: TGTGCCAGCAGCTTAGCAGAGACTAGCGGGGGGAAGTACTTC

D gene: TRBD2
J gene: TRBJ2-1
V gene: TRBV30
clone size: .
CDR3 protein: CAWSRTSGGSYNEQFF
CDR3 DNA: TGTGCCTGGAGTCGAACTAGCGGGGGGTCCTACAATGAGCAGTTCTTC

D gene: .
J gene: TRBJ2-5
V gene: TRBV29-1
clone size: .
CDR3 protein: CSALRGSETQYF
CDR3 DNA: TGCAGCGCCCTCCGGGGTTCGGAGACCCAGTACTTC

D gene: .
J gene: TRBJ2-2
V gene: TRBV28
clone size: once
CDR3 protein: CASSPREAGELFF
CDR3 DNA: TGTGCCAGCAGTCCTAGGGAGGCCGGGGAGCTGTTTTTT

D gene: TRBD2
J gene: TRBJ2-5
V gene: TRBV29-1
clone size: .
CDR3 protein: CSVKAAGVNQETQYF
CDR3 DNA: TGCAGCGTTAAGGCCGCGGGAGTGAACCAAGAGACCCAGTACTTC